This T cell receptor (beta chain) was sequenced during a study of T cells after yellow fever vaccination. The study, taken as a whole, reports: Although the secondary response was weaker, it peaked faster, at day 5 versus 15. There was a small share of clonotypes that showed up in both the CD4 and CD8 compartments.

Details on this clonotype: The target antigen is unknown.

UMIs were added to TCR cDNA along with a universal primer site when it was made by 5'RACE template switching. One entry per CDR3 protein, called by TCRdb with MiXCR from the 5' RACE reads. The table has hundreds of thousands of distinct CDR3 sequences, over 9% seen once. The origin of this receptor is a man aged 25-40 years who received the YFV17D yellow fever vaccine. The sample was PBMCs, taken on the day of the yellow fever booster vaccination.

CDR3 region: CASSQGLYAGELFF. CDR3 coding DNA: TGCGCCAGCAGCCAAGGTCTCTACGCCGGGGAGCTGTTTTTT. The chain is built from TRBV4-3 and TRBJ2-2; unclear D gene. The germline CDR1 and CDR2 sequences are LGHNA and YSLEER. The CDR3 sequence is 14 residues long. Trimming shortened V by 1 base and J by 6 bases, and 9 bases separated the two germline ends.